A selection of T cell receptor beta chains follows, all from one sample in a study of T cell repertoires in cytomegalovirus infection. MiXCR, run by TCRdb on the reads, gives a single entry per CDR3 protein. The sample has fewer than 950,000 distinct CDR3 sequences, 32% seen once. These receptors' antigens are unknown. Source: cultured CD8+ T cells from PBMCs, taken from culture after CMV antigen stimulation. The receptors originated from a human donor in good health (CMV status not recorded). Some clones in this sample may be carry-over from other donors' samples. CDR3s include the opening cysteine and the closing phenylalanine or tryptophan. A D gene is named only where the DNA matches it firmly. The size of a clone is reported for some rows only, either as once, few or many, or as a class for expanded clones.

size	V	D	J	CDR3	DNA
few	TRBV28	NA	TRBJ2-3	CASSPLGGTDTQYF	TGTGCCAGCAGTCCCTTAGGAGGCACAGATACGCAGTATTTT
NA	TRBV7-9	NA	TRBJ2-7	CASSLGQRRGYEQYF	TGTGCCAGCAGCTTAGGTCAAAGACGGGGTTACGAGCAGTACTTC
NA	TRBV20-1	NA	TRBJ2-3	CSARDRRPSTDTQYF	TGCAGTGCTAGAGACCGTCGACCTAGCACAGATACGCAGTATTTT
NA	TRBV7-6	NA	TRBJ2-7	CASSSGAGSYEQYF	TGTGCCAGCAGCTCCGGCGCGGGCTCCTACGAGCAGTACTTC
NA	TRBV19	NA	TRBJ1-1	CASSRTVITEAFF	TGTGCCAGTAGCAGAACAGTGATAACTGAAGCTTTCTTT
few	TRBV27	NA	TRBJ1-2	CASSLSMGSGYTF	TGTGCCAGCAGTTTATCGATGGGGAGTGGCTACACCTTC
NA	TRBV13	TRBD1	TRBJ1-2	CASSSEEDRGSDYGYTF	TGTGCCAGCAGCTCCGAAGAGGACAGGGGGTCGGACTATGGCTACACCTTC
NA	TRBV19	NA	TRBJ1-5	CASRTPVGNQPQHF	TGTGCCAGTAGGACACCGGTGGGGAATCAGCCCCAGCATTTT
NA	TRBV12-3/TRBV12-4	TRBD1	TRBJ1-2	CVSSIGQGASYGYTF	TGTGTCAGCAGTATAGGACAGGGGGCAAGCTATGGCTACACCTTC
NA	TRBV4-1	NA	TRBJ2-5	CASSQPQPPMRGTQYF	TGCGCCAGCAGCCAGCCACAGCCTCCAATGCGGGGGACCCAGTACTTC
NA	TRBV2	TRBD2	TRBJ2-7	CASSPGGGLYEQYF	TGTGCCAGCAGCCCCGGGGGGGGTCTCTACGAGCAGTACTTC
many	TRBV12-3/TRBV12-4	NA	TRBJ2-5	CASSPRHYQETQYF	TGTGCCAGCAGTCCCCGACATTACCAAGAGACCCAGTACTTC
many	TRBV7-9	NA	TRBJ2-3	CASTPSPGANETTDTQYF	TGTGCCAGCACTCCTAGCCCAGGGGCAAACGAGACGACAGATACGCAGTATTTT
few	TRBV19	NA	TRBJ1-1	CASSIAPPGTEAFF	TGTGCCAGTAGTATCGCCCCGCCGGGCACTGAAGCTTTCTTT
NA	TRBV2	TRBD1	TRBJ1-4	CASAVLRDRKNEKLFF	TGTGCCAGCGCCGTTCTCCGGGACAGGAAAAATGAAAAACTGTTTTTT
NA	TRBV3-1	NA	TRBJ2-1	CASNQGGTYNEQFF	TGTGCCAGCAACCAAGGGGGGACCTACAATGAGCAGTTCTTC
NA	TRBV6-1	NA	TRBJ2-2	CASSTGPAGGTGELFF	TGTGCCAGCAGTACCGGGCCCGCAGGAGGGACCGGGGAGCTGTTTTTT
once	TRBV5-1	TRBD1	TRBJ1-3	CASSLQGRGGASTGNTKYF	TGCGCCAGCAGCCTCCAAGGACGAGGGGGCGCGTCTACTGGAAACACCAAATATTTT
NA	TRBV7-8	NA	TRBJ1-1	CASSLRKRGGKGTEAFF	TGTGCCAGCAGCTTAAGGAAGCGCGGGGGAAAGGGCACTGAAGCTTTCTTT
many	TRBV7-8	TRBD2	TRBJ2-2	CARPLAGAITGELFF	TGTGCCAGGCCACTAGCGGGGGCTATCACCGGGGAGCTGTTTTTT
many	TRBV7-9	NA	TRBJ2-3	CASSLSGSGTDTQYF	TGTGCCAGCAGCTTATCCGGTAGCGGCACAGATACGCAGTATTTT
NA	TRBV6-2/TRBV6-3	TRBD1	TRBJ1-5	CACSGDRGRQPQHF	TGTGCCTGCAGTGGGGACAGGGGGCGTCAGCCCCAGCATTTT
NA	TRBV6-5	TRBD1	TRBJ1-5	CASSPVGQGNNQPQHF	TGTGCCAGCAGTCCCGTGGGACAGGGCAATAATCAGCCCCAGCATTTT
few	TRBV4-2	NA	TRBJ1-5	CASSRTRGQPQHF	TGTGCCAGCAGCCGGACAAGAGGTCAGCCCCAGCATTTT
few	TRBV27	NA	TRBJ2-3	CASQGRGGRADTQYF	TGTGCCAGCCAAGGACGCGGGGGCAGGGCAGATACGCAGTATTTT
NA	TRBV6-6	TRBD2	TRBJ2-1	CASTPFGGGAPYNEQFF	TGTGCCAGCACCCCATTTGGGGGAGGGGCACCTTACAATGAGCAGTTCTTC
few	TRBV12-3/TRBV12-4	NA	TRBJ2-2	CASSPLGGWGTGELFF	TGTGCCAGCAGCCCCCTGGGGGGTTGGGGCACCGGGGAGCTGTTTTTT
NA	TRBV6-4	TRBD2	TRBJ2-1	CASRNGLDEQFF	TGTGCCAGCAGAAACGGACTAGATGAGCAGTTCTTC
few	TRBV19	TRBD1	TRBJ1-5	CASRPGQGFSQPQHF	TGTGCCAGTAGGCCGGGACAGGGTTTCAGTCAGCCCCAGCATTTT
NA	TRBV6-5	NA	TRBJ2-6	CASSYSMNKGDRSGANVLTF	TGTGCCAGCAGTTACTCGATGAACAAGGGGGACCGATCTGGGGCCAACGTCCTGACTTTC
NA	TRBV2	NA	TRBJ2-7	CASTEGPSGAYEQYF	TGTGCCAGCACGGAAGGACCCTCTGGGGCCTACGAGCAGTACTTC
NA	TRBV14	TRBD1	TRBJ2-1	CASSQGGQGVGEQFF	TGTGCCAGCAGCCAAGGGGGACAGGGGGTAGGTGAGCAGTTCTTC
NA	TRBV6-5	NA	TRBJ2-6	CASSYSLGGGSGANVLTF	TGTGCCAGCAGTTACTCGTTAGGAGGGGGTTCTGGGGCCAACGTCCTGACTTTC
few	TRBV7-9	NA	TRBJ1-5	CASSLNVGANQPQHF	TGTGCCAGCAGCTTAAATGTGGGGGCCAATCAGCCCCAGCATTTT
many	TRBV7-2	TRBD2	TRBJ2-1	CASSWRGAGERNEQFF	TGTGCCAGCAGCTGGAGGGGAGCGGGGGAACGCAATGAGCAGTTCTTC
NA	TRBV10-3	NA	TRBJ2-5	CAITPEEEETQYF	TGTGCCATCACTCCGGAGGAGGAGGAGACCCAGTACTTC
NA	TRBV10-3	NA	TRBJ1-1	CAISDGHRSAFF	TGTGCCATCAGTGACGGCCACAGGTCCGCTTTCTTT
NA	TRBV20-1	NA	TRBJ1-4	CSARDSWAYEKLFF	TGCAGTGCTAGAGATTCCTGGGCCTATGAAAAACTGTTTTTT
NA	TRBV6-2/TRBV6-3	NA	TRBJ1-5	CASSFTGYRQPQHF	TGTGCCAGCAGTTTCACAGGGTACCGTCAGCCCCAGCATTTT
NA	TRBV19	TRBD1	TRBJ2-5	CASRPTQDRGQETQYF	TGTGCCAGTAGACCCACCCAGGACAGGGGGCAAGAGACCCAGTACTTC
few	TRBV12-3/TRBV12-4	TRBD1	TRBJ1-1	CASSWQGARTEAFF	TGTGCCAGCAGTTGGCAGGGGGCGCGCACTGAAGCTTTCTTT
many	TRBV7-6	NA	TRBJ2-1	CASSLGGAGNEQFF	TGTGCCAGCAGCTTAGGGGGGGCGGGGAATGAGCAGTTCTTC
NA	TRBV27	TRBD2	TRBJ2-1	CASKAGGLYNEQFF	TGTGCCAGCAAGGCGGGGGGACTTTACAATGAGCAGTTCTTC
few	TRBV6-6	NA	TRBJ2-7	CASSYSGGGGYEQYF	TGTGCCAGCAGTTACTCGGGAGGGGGCGGGTACGAGCAGTACTTC